This T cell receptor (beta chain) was obtained from a study of blood T cell repertoires in COVID-19. Across the whole study: Samples came from the United States, Italy and Spain, spanning acute and convalescent COVID-19. In each case, the material was cDNA or gDNA derived from T cells, B-cell-depleted T cells, or PBMCs.

The sample holds a few counts of this clone. In the original analysis: Nucleated cell counts were estimated from reference gene primer amplification. Clones were read by immunoSEQ multiplex PCR, and TCRdb kept only the in-frame ones, dropping some. Clone size and the V and J calls come from that table; the DNA yielded D and trimming. The sample lists 30,000 to 45,000 clones, about three quarters occurring once. Germline values: CDR1 SGHTA, CDR2 FQGNSA. The ends were cut back, 4 bases at V and 4 bases at J, with 11 bases in the middle. There are 13 residues in the CDR3. J is TRBJ2-7 and V is TRBV7-2; TRBD2 is a possible D gene (6 bases). The sample comprised peripheral blood. The clonotype comes from a man aged 60 to 75 with active COVID-19. The CDR3 reads CASSSGLGYEQYF. As DNA, the CDR3 is TGTGCCAGCAGCTCGGGACTCGGGTACGAGCAGTACTTC. Using reference TRBV7-2 and TRBJ2-7 for the parts outside the CDR3, the full variable domain is GAGVSQSPSNKVTEKGKDVELRCDPISGHTALYWYRQSLGQGLEFLIYFQGNSAPDKSGLPSDRFSAERTGGSVSTLTIQRTQQEDSAVYLCASSSGLGYEQYFGPGTRLTVT.